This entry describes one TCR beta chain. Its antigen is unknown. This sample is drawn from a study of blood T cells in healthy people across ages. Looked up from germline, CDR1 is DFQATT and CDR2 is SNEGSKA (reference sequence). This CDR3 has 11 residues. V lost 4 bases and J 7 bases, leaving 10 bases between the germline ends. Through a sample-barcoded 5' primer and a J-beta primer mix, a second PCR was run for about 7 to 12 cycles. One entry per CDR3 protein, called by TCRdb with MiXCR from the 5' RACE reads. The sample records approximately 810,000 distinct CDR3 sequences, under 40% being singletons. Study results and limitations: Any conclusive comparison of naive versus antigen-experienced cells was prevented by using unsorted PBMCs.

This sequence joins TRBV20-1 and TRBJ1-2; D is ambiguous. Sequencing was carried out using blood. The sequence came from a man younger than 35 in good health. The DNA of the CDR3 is TGCAGTGCTATGTCGGGCAGTGGCTACACCTTC. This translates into CSAMSGSGYTF.